This T cell receptor beta chain was obtained from a study of blood T cell repertoires in COVID-19. Germline V lookup: CDR1 MNHEY, CDR2 SVGAGI. Trimming removed 5 bases from V and 4 bases from J; junction bases left unmatched: 3. The CDR3 contains 14 residues. Original processing methods: Quantification of nucleated cells was approximated via reference gene primer amplification. Generated by immunoSEQ multiplex PCR, the TCRdb table keeps only in-frame clones and is missing some. D and trimming come from the DNA, and the V and J calls and clone size come from that table. The table shows 95,000 to 120,000 clones, with approximately 81% occurring only once.

This chain uses TRBV6-5 with TRBJ1-3, with 9 bases lining up with TRBD1. The sequence derives from a man aged 50 to 59 with acute or convalescent COVID-19. Sequencing was performed on peripheral blood. CDR3 sequence reads: CASSRTGVGNTIYF. As DNA, the CDR3 is TGTGCCAGCAGTCGGACAGGGGTCGGAAACACCATATATTTT.